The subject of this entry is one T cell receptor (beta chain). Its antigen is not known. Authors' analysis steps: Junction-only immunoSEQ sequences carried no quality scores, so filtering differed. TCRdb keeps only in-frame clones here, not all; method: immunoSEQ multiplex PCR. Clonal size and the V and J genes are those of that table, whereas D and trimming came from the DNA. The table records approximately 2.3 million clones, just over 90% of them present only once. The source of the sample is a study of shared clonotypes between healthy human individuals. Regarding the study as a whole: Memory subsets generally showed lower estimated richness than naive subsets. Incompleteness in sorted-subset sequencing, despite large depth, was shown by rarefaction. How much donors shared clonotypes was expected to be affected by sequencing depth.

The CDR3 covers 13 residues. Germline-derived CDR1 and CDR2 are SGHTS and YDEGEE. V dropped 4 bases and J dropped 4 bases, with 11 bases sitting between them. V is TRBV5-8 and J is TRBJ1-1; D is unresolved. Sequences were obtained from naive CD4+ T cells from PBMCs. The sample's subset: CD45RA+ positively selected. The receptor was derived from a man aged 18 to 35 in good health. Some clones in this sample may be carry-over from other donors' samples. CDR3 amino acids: CASSEWGGTEAFF. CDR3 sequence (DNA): TGTGCCAGCAGCGAATGGGGTGGCACTGAAGCTTTCTTT.